This passage covers 5 T cell receptor beta chains from one sample sequenced in a study of T cell responses to AZD1222 COVID-19 vaccine. Libraries were prepared by immunoSEQ multiplex PCR; TCRdb keeps only in-frame clonotypes and omits some of them. Of 95,000 to 150,000 clones in the sample, just over 85% were seen once. This material consisted of peripheral blood, taken on day 0 of AZD1222 vaccination. The receptors stem from an adult in good health.

This clone came up once. V is TRBV5-1 and J is TRBJ2-5; 8 bases align to TRBD1. V gave up 1 base and J gave up 1 base; unmatched junction bases: 0. The germline V gene encodes CDR1 SGHRS and CDR2 YFSETQ. This CDR3 is built from 14 residues. The CDR3 region has the DNA TGCGCCAGCAGCTTGACAGGGGGCCAAGAGACCCAGTACTTC. Its translation: CASSLTGGQETQYF.

CDR3 residues: CASSLRPPGTSGRTDTQYF. The CDR3 bases are TGTGCCAGCAGTCTTCGACCACCCGGGACTAGCGGGAGAACAGATACGCAGTATTTT. The chain recombines TRBV27 with TRBJ2-3; 14 bases line up with TRBD2. Per the germline V gene, CDR1 is MNHEY and CDR2 is SMNVEV (reference sequence). J lost 3 bases, V lost 5 bases, and 13 bases had no gene match. The CDR3 runs to 19 residues.

This clone showed up just once. The CDR3 loop reads CASSVDAVHTDTQYF. Here the CDR3 DNA reads TGTGCCAGCAGCGTAGATGCGGTCCACACAGATACGCAGTATTTT. V gene TRBV9 combines with J gene TRBJ2-3; D gene uncertain. V dropped 0 bases and J dropped 2 bases, with 10 bases sitting between them. CDR1 is SGDLS, CDR2 YYNGEE, per germline. The CDR3 covers 15 residues. The whole variable domain, filled in from reference TRBV9 and TRBJ2-3, reads DSGVTQTPKHLITATGQRVTLRCSPRSGDLSVYWYQQSLDQGLQFLIQYYNGEERAKGNILERFSAQQFPDLHSELNLSSLELGDSALYFCASSVDAVHTDTQYFGPGTRLTVL.

The chain employs TRBV28 and TRBJ1-1; D is perhaps TRBD1 (6 bases). Deletions cut 6 bases from V and 6 bases from J, with 26 bases between. The CDR3 extends over 17 amino acids. In germline, CDR1 is MDHEN, CDR2 SYDVKM. The CDR3 loop is CASSPPGRGLGSPEAFF. CDR3 in DNA: TGTGCCAGCAGCCCCCCGGGCAGGGGTCTAGGGTCCCCTGAAGCTTTCTTT.

As to this clone: The same CDR3 also results from other DNA sequences found in this sample. The chain has TRBV5-1 and TRBJ2-5; the D is unclear. Looked up from germline, CDR1 is SGHRS and CDR2 is YFSETQ. The length of the CDR3 is 14 residues. The V and J ends lost 0 bases and 1 base respectively, with 7 bases between them. The CDR3 protein is CASSLVGGQETQYF. The DNA for the CDR3 is TGCGCCAGCAGCTTGGTGGGTGGCCAAGAGACCCAGTACTTC.